What follows describes a single T cell receptor (beta chain). This clonotype was observed a handful of times. The clone's antigen remains unknown. Qualities for individual bases were not recorded, and no much larger clone is one base off. This sample was included in a study of T cells in Graves' hyperthyroidism and ophthalmopathy (dated by TCRdb to about 2019). About the investigation overall: A discovery cohort of about 95 patients, fewer than 50 with Graves' ophthalmopathy and approximately 55 with stable Graves' hyperthyroidism, was used to find distinguishing TCR V-J signatures. Prospective prediction of ophthalmopathy was tested in an independent validation cohort consisting of 18 to 20 hyperthyroidism patients and some 17 patients who later progressed to ophthalmopathy. The 90 or so discovery patients were randomly split 7:3 into training and test sets. Thyroid tissue and blood T-cell repertoires from more than 5 Graves' hyperthyroidism patients were also compared in the study. After blood sampling, hyperthyroidism patients were treated with methimazole at a starting dose of 30 mg daily, and ophthalmopathy patients were treated with high-dose intravenous methylprednisolone. The paper reports TCR Vbeta CDR3 sequencing of 130 to 150 peripheral blood samples: some 41 ophthalmopathy, under 85 hyperthyroidism and about 17 progressor patients.

V drops 2 bases and J drops 10 bases, leaving 20 bases in between. Via the germline V gene, CDR1 is MNHEY and CDR2 SVGAGI. The CDR3 covers 15 residues, taking in both the cysteine and the phenylalanine. Only CDR3 DNA remains: 45 bases, in frame from the first base. The study excluded patients with uncontrolled infections, other autoimmune diseases, pregnancy or lactation. Clinical symptoms, serum thyroxine and TRAb, thyroid ultrasound, and orbital computed tomography formed the basis for the diagnoses. Total RNA was extracted using Trizol reagent, and RNA quality was assessed on an Agilent 2100 Bioanalyzer. What the authors observed across the whole study: A model built on a 13 V-J signature distinguished ophthalmopathy from stable hyperthyroidism, reaching about 88% sensitivity and around 81% specificity in cross-validation and 80%/75% in testing. In validation, the model predicted progression to ophthalmopathy with 60% to 71% sensitivity and approximately 74% specificity, a median of 6.5 months before onset. Sample size was not statistically predetermined, and blinding of investigators to group allocation was not performed. Blood samples also contained most of the expanded thyroid clonotypes (frequency above 0.001), which suggests that blood repertoires may reflect thyroid immune responses.

The TCR beta CDR3 regions were amplified from the RNA transcripts. A first-round RT-PCR of the TCR CDR3 used the HTBI primer set with the Qiagen OneStep RT-PCR kit. A second multiplex PCR round built the libraries, followed by size selection and purification. Libraries were sequenced paired-end with 100 bp reads on an Illumina HiSeq2000. The original methods were these. SOAPnuke was used to process the raw data, removing reads that contained adapters or uncalled bases, had a mean Phred below 15, or lacked an exact match to the constant primer or identifier. High-quality paired reads were merged with COPE v1.2.5, and unique nucleotide sequences were defined as clonotypes. MiTCR v1.1 was used to align the clonotypes against IMGT TRBV, TRBD and TRBJ reference segments. Analysis was restricted to V-J combinations with a frequency above 0.0001, which covered 99.2% of repertoires. The TCS score was defined as the ratio of F50 (clonal expansion) to E x V (chaos), calculated using BLOSUM62-based TCRdist between CDR3 peptides within each V-J. Welch's t-statistics and random forest reduced some 510 V-J features to roughly 13, which were used in a naive Bayes classifier (R e1071). The similarity between thyroid and blood repertoires was quantified using the Morisita-Horn index. TCRdb trimmed the raw reads at Q25, called clones with MiXCR and kept productive beta chains. CDR3 protein sequences are deduplicated, and each keeps its most common genes and DNA. The V and J calls come from TCRdb's annotation, not from the publication. For this sample the table gives 650,000 to 800,000 distinct CDR3 sequences, of which just under 45% were detected only once. The ten largest clones represent less than 9% of the sample.

Sequencing used peripheral blood or thyroid tissue (not recorded which). The clonotype originates from an adult man with Graves' disease, either hyperthyroidism or ophthalmopathy (not recorded which). Recombination linked TRBV6-5 to TRBJ1-1; a confident D gene designation cannot be given. Here the CDR3 is given as CASSYHRTGGVGAFF. The base sequence is TGTGCCAGCAGTTACCATAGGACGGGCGGTGTGGGAGCTTTCTTT.